The 3 T cell receptor beta chains given below trace back to one sample, sequenced in a study of CD8 T cells in Susac syndrome. With random hexamers, reverse transcription was performed on roughly 0.45 to 1 ug of RNA. TCRdb analysed the immunoSEQ multiplex PCR reads with MiXCR anew, one entry per CDR3 protein. The table shows around 120,000 distinct CDR3 sequences, with roughly 94% occurring only once. Sequences were obtained from CD4+ T cells from PBMCs. These receptors were obtained from a human donor with multiple sclerosis.

The V gene is TRBV3-1, the J gene TRBJ1-2; D unclear. CDR3 length: 15 amino acids. V was cut by 2 bases and J by 8 bases, with 18 bases left in between. Looked up from germline, CDR1 is LGHDT and CDR2 is YNNKEL (reference sequence). CDR3 nucleotide sequence: TGTGCCAGCAGCCAACGAAGAGGATCCTTATACGGCTACACCTTC. Translation gives CASSQRRGSLYGYTF.

The sample holds one count of this clonotype. The CDR3 protein is CASSLPSGEQFF. Written as DNA, the CDR3 is TGTGCCAGCAGTCTACCTAGCGGAGAGCAGTTCTTC. The rearrangement joins TRBV3-1 to TRBJ2-1, with TRBD2 matching 7 bases. The trim removed 6 bases at V and 10 bases at J, leaving 6 bases unmatched. CDR1 is LGHDT and CDR2 is YNNKEL in the germline V gene (reference sequence). This CDR3 is built from 12 residues.

V gene TRBV12-3 or TRBV12-4 combines with J gene TRBJ2-3; 7 positions agree with TRBD1. Trimming took 7 bases from V and 3 from J; bases not matched to a gene: 13. The CDR3 is 16 residues long. CDR3 protein: CASNVIPGQRTDTQYF. CDR3 in DNA: TGTGCCAGCAATGTTATCCCGGGACAGCGGACAGATACGCAGTATTTT.